Listed below are T cell receptor beta chains from one sample, sequenced in a study of blood T cell repertoires in COVID-19. Some clones are missing from TCRdb's copy, which holds only in-frame ones; the method was immunoSEQ multiplex PCR. This table has about 49,000 clones, approximately 95% appearing once. The source material was peripheral blood. The receptors were sampled from a man in his sixties with COVID-19, enrolled during active disease. The conserved cysteine and the conserved F or W are not part of the CDR3 here.

V: TRBV6-4
J: TRBJ2-7
CDR3: ASSDGDRGDEQY

V: TRBV10-3
J: TRBJ2-2
CDR3: AITGGAYTGELF

V: TRBV29-1
J: TRBJ1-5
CDR3: SVEDRGQSNQPQH

V: TRBV7-6
J: TRBJ2-1
CDR3: ASSPRTSSNEQF

V: TRBV6-5
J: TRBJ2-7
CDR3: ASSSNAGRAYEQY

V: TRBV14
J: TRBJ2-4
CDR3: ASSQRTSGGKNIQY

V: TRBV7-2
J: TRBJ2-4
CDR3: ASSLGTSGRTNIQY

V: TRBV6-5
J: TRBJ2-7
CDR3: ASSYGRGPNEQY

V: TRBV10-3
J: TRBJ1-5
CDR3: AISEGSGTVNQPQH

V: TRBV30
J: TRBJ2-2
CDR3: AWSVLGGSGELF

V: TRBV19
J: TRBJ1-1
CDR3: ASSIAEPRGEAF

V: TRBV5-5
J: TRBJ1-5
CDR3: ASSVTGLNQPQH

V: TRBV29-1
J: TRBJ1-2
CDR3: SVLRGTGGTNYGYT

V: TRBV5-1
J: TRBJ1-2
CDR3: ASSLVQSHGYT

V: TRBV3-1/TRBV3-2
J: TRBJ2-3
CDR3: ASSPGGALTSTDTQY

V: TRBV9
J: TRBJ2-1
CDR3: ASSVRNEQF

V: TRBV19
J: TRBJ1-2
CDR3: ASSMAYGGQGYGYT

V: TRBV5-1
J: TRBJ1-4
CDR3: ASSSGTGGREKLF

V: TRBV2
J: TRBJ2-7
CDR3: ASSELTVSYEQY

V: TRBV10-3
J: TRBJ1-6
CDR3: AISEEGIAGSSYNSPLH

V: TRBV30
J: TRBJ2-3
CDR3: AWSVARSTDTQY

V: TRBV10-1
J: TRBJ1-5
CDR3: ASSERRDQPQH

V: TRBV4-3
J: TRBJ2-7
CDR3: ASSQDWSSAYEQY

V: TRBV7-8
J: TRBJ2-2
CDR3: ASSLARRLAGTGELF

V: TRBV5-6
J: TRBJ1-1
CDR3: ASSLRANRGLVTEAF

V: TRBV9
J: TRBJ1-3
CDR3: ASSVLDSSGNTIY

V: TRBV30
J: TRBJ1-1
CDR3: ASRQGPGTEAF